This T cell receptor beta chain appears in the sequencing data of a study of shared clonotypes between healthy human individuals. Some clones are missing from TCRdb's copy, which holds only in-frame ones; the method was immunoSEQ multiplex PCR. The sample holds 2.5 million or so clones, approximately 90% seen once. Whole-study results and caveats: Only blood was sampled, and tissue TCR repertoires likely differ from blood ones.

V lost 3 bases, J lost 7 bases, and 13 bases lay in between. The CDR3 spans 14 residues. Germline CDR1 SGHDT, CDR2 YYEEEE. A remark on this clone: Its antigen is unidentified.

The V and J genes are TRBV5-6 and TRBJ1-4; D gene unclear. The sequenced sample consisted of naive CD4+ T cells sorted from blood. Subset reported: CD45RA+ positively selected. The TCR originated in a man younger than 35 in good health. CDR3 bases: TGTGCCAGCAGCTCGACCAGGACGGCTGAAAAACTGTTTTTT. Amino acid sequence: CASSSTRTAEKLFF.